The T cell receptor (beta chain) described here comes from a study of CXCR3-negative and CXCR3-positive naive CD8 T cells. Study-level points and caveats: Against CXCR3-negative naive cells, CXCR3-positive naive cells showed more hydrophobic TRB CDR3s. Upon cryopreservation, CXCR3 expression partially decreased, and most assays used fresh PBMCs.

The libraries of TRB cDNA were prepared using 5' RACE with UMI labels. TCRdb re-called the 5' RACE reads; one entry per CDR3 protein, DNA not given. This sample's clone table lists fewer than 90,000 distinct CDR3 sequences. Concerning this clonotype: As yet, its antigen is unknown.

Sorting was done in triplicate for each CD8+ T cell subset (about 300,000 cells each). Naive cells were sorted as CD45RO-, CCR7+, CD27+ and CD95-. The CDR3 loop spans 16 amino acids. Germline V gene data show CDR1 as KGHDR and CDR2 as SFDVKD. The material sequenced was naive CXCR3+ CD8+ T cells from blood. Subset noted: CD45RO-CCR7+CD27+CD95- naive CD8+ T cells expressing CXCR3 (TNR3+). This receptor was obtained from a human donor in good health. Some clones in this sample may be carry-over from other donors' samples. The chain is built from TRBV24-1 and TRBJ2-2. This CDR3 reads CATSERGTDDTGELFF.